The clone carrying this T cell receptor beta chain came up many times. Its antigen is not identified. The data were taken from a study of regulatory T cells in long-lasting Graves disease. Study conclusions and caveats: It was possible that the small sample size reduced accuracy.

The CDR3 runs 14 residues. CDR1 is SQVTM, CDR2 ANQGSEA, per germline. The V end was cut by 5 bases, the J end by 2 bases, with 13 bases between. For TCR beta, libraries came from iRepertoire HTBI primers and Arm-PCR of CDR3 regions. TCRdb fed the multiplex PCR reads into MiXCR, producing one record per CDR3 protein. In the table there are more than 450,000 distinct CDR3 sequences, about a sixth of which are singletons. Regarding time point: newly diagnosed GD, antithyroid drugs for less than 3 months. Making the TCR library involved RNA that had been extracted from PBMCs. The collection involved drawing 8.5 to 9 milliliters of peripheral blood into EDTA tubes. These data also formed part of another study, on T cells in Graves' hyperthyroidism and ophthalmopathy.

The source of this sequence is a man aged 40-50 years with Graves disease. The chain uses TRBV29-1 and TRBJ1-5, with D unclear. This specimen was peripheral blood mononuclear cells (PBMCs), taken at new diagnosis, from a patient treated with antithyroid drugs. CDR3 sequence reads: CSVLPGEGNQPQHF. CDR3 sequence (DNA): TGCAGCGTTTTACCGGGAGAGGGCAATCAGCCCCAGCATTTT. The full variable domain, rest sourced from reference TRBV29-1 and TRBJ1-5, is SAVISQKPSRDICQRGTSLTIQCQVDSQVTMMFWYRQQPGQSLTLIATANQGSEATYESGFVIDKFPISRPNLTFSTLTVSNMSPEDSSIYLCSVLPGEGNQPQHFGDGTRLSIL.